This T cell receptor (beta chain) was documented in a study of cytomegalovirus exposure and HLA in healthy donors (dated by TCRdb to about 2017). For the wider study: According to an earlier analysis of 550 to 750 of the donors, about 170 million T cells yielded 90 million to 130 million unique TCR beta sequences and less than 300 Gb of sequence data. An early release covering roughly 640 HLA-typed donors comprised about 300 gigabases of sequencing data and roughly 85 million unique TCR sequences. Of the 300 to 450 genotyped donors, 65% to 90% fell in the genetic ancestry cluster associated with self-reported Caucasian donors. The study aimed to test whether signatures of past pathogen exposure could be identified by cataloging public T cell receptors. The study used immunosequencing to profile the T cell repertoires of several hundred subjects and linked those repertoires to cytomegalovirus serostatus. Besides the first cohort of around 700 subjects, a separate validation cohort made up of over 100 different subjects was used. High-throughput TCR immunosequencing, statistical association of individual TCRs with disease status, and machine learning were combined to predict cytomegalovirus infection status. To study patterns of TCR occurrence, a later analysis re-analyzed previously published TCR beta repertoires from 500 to 850 donors and added high-resolution HLA genotyping. Rather than drawing on any new phenotypic data, the later analysis identified candidate immune exposures from TCR beta sequences and the way those sequences occurred across donors. To decide whether each TCR beta V gene segment behaved as functional or pseudogenic, an earlier analysis of several hundred of the donors relied on high-throughput TCR beta sequencing. Donor age, sex, ethnicity and CMV serostatus were collected together with the repertoire data. Genome-wide SNP genotypes for about 60% of the 666 donors were used in a later genetic analysis, which treated that subset as a discovery cohort. All discovery cohort repertoires had been generated on a single sequencing platform. HLA typing included class I and class II loci at four-digit resolution. Typing coverage differed by locus: A, B, C, DRB1 and DQB1 were typed in about 620-630 donors, DQA1 in about 550, DPA1 in nearly 610, and DPB1 in approximately 450. Roughly 5 DR-DQ haplotypes were handled as single units for association and clustering because linkage in the cohort was strong. Across approximately 400 genotyped donors of the cohort, an average of approximately 240,000 unique TCR beta nucleotide sequences per donor were sequenced, and roughly a sixth of those sequences were non-productive.

As for this clone: Its antigen has not been determined. The sample holds no much larger clone one base away, and base qualities are not on file. This sample also contains other DNA sequences that code for the same CDR3.

Overall results and qualifications from the work: A later genetic analysis reported fewer N-insertions in productive TCRs among donors in an Asian-associated ancestry cluster than the roughly 700-donor mean. Because HLA typing was unavailable for some donors at each locus, only the typed subset was used in association tests. A cluster of highly shared sequence variants was judged likely to represent a technical artifact of the sequencing pipeline. At a false discovery rate of 0.05, a later analysis linked under 20,000 TCR beta sequences to specific HLA alleles. In this cohort, only TCR beta chains were sequenced, and detectable features were limited by the absence of alpha or paired-chain data. A later analysis reported that several top co-occurrence clusters appeared linked to parvovirus B19, influenza, CMV and Epstein-Barr virus. The authors suggested that the approach could potentially be generalized to other disease states and immunological phenotypes. A later analysis found that HLA-associated TCR beta chains were more clonally expanded and had lower generation probabilities than equally common non-associated chains. Cytomegalovirus status was reported to be diagnosed by the classifier with high specificity and sensitivity in both the original and validation cohorts. Across donors, most TCR sequences were observed very rarely, whereas some public TCRs were present in many individuals. For the cohort, immune exposure information was limited to CMV serostatus. In a later genetic analysis, a missense DCLRE1C variant was associated with V-gene and J-gene trimming of TCR beta chains, and the association was replicated in an independent cohort. Broadly in line with IMGT annotations, most TCR beta V segments showed up in productive rearrangements about 87% or about 30% of the time in an earlier analysis of roughly 590 of the donors. Strong co-occurrence of HLA alleles, especially DR and DQ, made assigning TCR associations to individual alleles difficult. In the study, about 150 TCR beta chains were listed as associated with cytomegalovirus. A further reported finding was that TCR beta sequences accurately predicted the HLA-A and HLA-B alleles for most subjects in the first cohort. The 87-base-pair reads could not distinguish some IMGT-functional V segments, including TRBV6-2 and TRBV6-3, so those segments were excluded. In vitro tests confirmed that a few of the cytomegalovirus-associated TCR beta chains recognize cytomegalovirus antigens. According to a later analysis, TCR association rates differed among HLA loci, with DRB1 alleles showing the most associated TCRs and HLA-C alleles showing the fewest. Most CMV-associated TCR beta chains appeared to be HLA-restricted in a later analysis, and the HLA associations seemed to be driven largely by CMV exposure. Linkage disequilibrium might explain the correlated functional status among segregating V segments, but an unknown experimental factor could not be excluded. Sequencing depth was assumed to be roughly uniform across donors in the presence/absence analyses, though that assumption may not hold. Because counts were too low, seventeen rarely observed V segments, including chromosome 9 orphons, were excluded from the earlier analysis of 587 of the donors.

The cohort comprised 670 or so healthy bone marrow donors. At the time of sampling, all cohort members were nominally healthy, though unrecorded immune exposures were likely present. The donor tested CMV seronegative, placing the donor among the 350 or so seronegative members of the cohort. Each donor provided a peripheral blood sample, and peripheral blood mononuclear cells were used for TCR beta sequencing. The Qiagen DNeasy Blood Extraction Kit was used to extract genomic DNA from the blood cell samples. Based on the germline V gene, the CDR1 and CDR2 sequences are MNHEY and SVGAGI. The CDR3 goes from the cysteine to the phenylalanine over 14 residues. The CDR3 DNA has 42 bases and is translated from base 1. The junction shows trimming of 0 bases on V and 8 bases on J, plus 10 bases between the germline ends. The method was the immunoSEQ multiplex PCR assay. For the multiplex PCR, a mixture combining 60 forward primers for TCR Vbeta segments and 13 reverse primers for TCR Jbeta segments was used. The CDR3 region of rearranged TCR beta genes was amplified from genomic DNA with a multiplex PCR assay. On the Illumina HiSeq System, the amplified TCR beta libraries were sequenced as 87-base-pair reads. As for the authors' bioinformatics: In a later analysis, 77 million or so unique TCR beta chains were counted across the 690 or so repertoires, and about 10 million of these chains were shared by at least two donors. To remove PCR and sequencing errors, raw reads were error-corrected and collapsed into unique sequences using a nearest-neighbor algorithm that merged closely related sequences. Alignment of CDR3 sequences to IMGT reference sequences was used to assign V, D and J gene segments. Each retained sequence needed at least a six-nucleotide match to both a V gene segment and a J gene segment. Rearrangements were classified as productive when the CDR3 lacked stop codons and remained in frame with V and J, and all other rearrangements were classified as non-productive. Following IMGT convention, CDR3 was defined as the stretch from the second conserved V-encoded cysteine to the conserved J-encoded phenylalanine. In an earlier analysis of approximately 500 of the donors, sequences lacking an unambiguous match to a single V gene segment were excluded. In an earlier analysis of approximately 500 of the donors, a V segment was called functional when productive rearrangements were above 56.7%, and segregating when the standard deviation between donors exceeded 5%. A statistical classification framework was built for diagnosing cytomegalovirus status from the catalog of TCR beta chain sequences. A later analysis assigned V and J genes by comparing TCR nucleotide sequences with IMGT/GENE-DB human TR gene sequences. Using the TCRdist pipeline, a later analysis assigned CDR3 sequences along with most-parsimonious VDJ recombination scenarios. A later analysis defined each TCR beta chain by its CDR3 amino acid sequence plus V-gene family, and excluded reads lacking a unique V-gene family. To address suspected cross-contamination and a sequencing artifact, a later analysis removed approximately 590 highly shared, low-generation-probability nucleotide sequences. For each public chain, a later analysis derived a clonal expansion index from normalized ranks of inferred template counts within each repertoire. Generation probabilities in a later analysis came from a VDJ recombination model fitted to out-of-frame rearrangements, and those results were checked against IGoR. In a later analysis, TCR-TCR, TCR-HLA and TCR-CMV co-occurrence was scored with hypergeometric tests, and a repertoire-size bias correction was applied to TCR pairs. To estimate false discovery rates, a later analysis permuted the HLA or CMV assignments 20 times. In a later analysis, co-occurring TCRs were grouped with DBSCAN, and TCRdist sequence similarity was added when clustering was performed within HLA-allele-positive subsets. Repertoires with fewer than 30,000 or more than 120,000 public chains were left out of co-occurrence clustering, as were a handful of repertoires with anomalous nucleotide sharing. The table comes from immuneACCESS by way of TCRdb, which keeps in-frame sequences with V and J called. Part of the clones is missing from these tables; in studies checked, under half for an unresolved V gene and the rest for unknown reasons. The V and J calls and clone size are taken from that table; D and trimming were inferred from the DNA. The sample has about 130,000 clones on record, roughly three quarters of them singletons. The top ten clonotypes cover around 3% of the sample.

Material for sequencing was PBMCs. The sequence joins TRBV6-5 to TRBJ1-4; matching of 5 bases hints at TRBD1 as the D gene. This receptor was obtained from a man aged 40-49 years in good health and CMV-seronegative. The CDR3 protein: CASSYSGRGEKLFF. The nucleotide sequence is given as TGTGCCAGCAGTTACTCCGGTAGGGGCGAAAAACTGTTTTTT.